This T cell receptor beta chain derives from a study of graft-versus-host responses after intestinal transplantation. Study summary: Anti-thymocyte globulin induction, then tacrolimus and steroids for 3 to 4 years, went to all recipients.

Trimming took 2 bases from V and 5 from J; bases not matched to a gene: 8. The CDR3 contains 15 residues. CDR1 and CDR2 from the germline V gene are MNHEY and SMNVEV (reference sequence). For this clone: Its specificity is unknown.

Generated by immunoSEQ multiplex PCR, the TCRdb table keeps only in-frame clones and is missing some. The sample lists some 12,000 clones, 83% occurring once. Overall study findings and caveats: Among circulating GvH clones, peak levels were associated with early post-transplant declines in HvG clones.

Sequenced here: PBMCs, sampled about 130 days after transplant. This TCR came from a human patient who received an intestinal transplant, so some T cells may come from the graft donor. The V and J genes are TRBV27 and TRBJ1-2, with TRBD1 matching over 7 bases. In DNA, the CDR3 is TGTGCCAGCAGTTTACTCTACAGGGGAGGGTATGGCTACACCTTC. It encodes CASSLLYRGGYGYTF.